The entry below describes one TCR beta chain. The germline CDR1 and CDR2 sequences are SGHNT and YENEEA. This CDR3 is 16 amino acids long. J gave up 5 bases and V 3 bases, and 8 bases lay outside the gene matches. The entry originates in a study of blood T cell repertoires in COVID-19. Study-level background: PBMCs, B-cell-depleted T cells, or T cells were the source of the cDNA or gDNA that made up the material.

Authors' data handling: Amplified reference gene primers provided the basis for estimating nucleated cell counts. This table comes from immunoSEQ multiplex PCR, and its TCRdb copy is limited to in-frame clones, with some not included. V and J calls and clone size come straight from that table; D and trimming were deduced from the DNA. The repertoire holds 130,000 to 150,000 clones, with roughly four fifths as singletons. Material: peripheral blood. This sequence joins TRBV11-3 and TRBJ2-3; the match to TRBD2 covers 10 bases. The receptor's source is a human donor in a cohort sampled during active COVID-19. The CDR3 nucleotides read TGTGCCAGCAGCTTGGATAGCGGGGGGTCCAAAGATACGCAGTATTTT. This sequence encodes CASSLDSGGSKDTQYF.